This T cell receptor beta chain was identified in a study of OX40 agonist ivuxolimab in advanced cancers. Per the germline V gene, CDR1 is MDHEN and CDR2 is SYDVKM. This CDR3 region has 17 residues. The ends lost 3 bases at V and 2 bases at J; junction bases unmatched: 10. This clone is labeled medium-sized. Clones were read by immunoSEQ multiplex PCR, and TCRdb kept only the in-frame ones, dropping some. The data contain about 36,000 clones, about four fifths of them singletons. The gene calls are TRBV28 and TRBJ2-7; 10 bases are shared with TRBD2. The clonotype comes from an adult with an advanced solid tumor such as melanoma, head and neck, liver or kidney cancer. The specimen comprised CD4+ or CD8+ T cells sorted from blood, sampled in a trial of the OX40 agonist ivuxolimab. The CDR3 sequence: CASSLVLAGGYTYEQYF. CDR3 sequence (DNA): TGTGCCAGCAGTTTGGTATTAGCGGGAGGTTACACCTACGAGCAGTACTTC.